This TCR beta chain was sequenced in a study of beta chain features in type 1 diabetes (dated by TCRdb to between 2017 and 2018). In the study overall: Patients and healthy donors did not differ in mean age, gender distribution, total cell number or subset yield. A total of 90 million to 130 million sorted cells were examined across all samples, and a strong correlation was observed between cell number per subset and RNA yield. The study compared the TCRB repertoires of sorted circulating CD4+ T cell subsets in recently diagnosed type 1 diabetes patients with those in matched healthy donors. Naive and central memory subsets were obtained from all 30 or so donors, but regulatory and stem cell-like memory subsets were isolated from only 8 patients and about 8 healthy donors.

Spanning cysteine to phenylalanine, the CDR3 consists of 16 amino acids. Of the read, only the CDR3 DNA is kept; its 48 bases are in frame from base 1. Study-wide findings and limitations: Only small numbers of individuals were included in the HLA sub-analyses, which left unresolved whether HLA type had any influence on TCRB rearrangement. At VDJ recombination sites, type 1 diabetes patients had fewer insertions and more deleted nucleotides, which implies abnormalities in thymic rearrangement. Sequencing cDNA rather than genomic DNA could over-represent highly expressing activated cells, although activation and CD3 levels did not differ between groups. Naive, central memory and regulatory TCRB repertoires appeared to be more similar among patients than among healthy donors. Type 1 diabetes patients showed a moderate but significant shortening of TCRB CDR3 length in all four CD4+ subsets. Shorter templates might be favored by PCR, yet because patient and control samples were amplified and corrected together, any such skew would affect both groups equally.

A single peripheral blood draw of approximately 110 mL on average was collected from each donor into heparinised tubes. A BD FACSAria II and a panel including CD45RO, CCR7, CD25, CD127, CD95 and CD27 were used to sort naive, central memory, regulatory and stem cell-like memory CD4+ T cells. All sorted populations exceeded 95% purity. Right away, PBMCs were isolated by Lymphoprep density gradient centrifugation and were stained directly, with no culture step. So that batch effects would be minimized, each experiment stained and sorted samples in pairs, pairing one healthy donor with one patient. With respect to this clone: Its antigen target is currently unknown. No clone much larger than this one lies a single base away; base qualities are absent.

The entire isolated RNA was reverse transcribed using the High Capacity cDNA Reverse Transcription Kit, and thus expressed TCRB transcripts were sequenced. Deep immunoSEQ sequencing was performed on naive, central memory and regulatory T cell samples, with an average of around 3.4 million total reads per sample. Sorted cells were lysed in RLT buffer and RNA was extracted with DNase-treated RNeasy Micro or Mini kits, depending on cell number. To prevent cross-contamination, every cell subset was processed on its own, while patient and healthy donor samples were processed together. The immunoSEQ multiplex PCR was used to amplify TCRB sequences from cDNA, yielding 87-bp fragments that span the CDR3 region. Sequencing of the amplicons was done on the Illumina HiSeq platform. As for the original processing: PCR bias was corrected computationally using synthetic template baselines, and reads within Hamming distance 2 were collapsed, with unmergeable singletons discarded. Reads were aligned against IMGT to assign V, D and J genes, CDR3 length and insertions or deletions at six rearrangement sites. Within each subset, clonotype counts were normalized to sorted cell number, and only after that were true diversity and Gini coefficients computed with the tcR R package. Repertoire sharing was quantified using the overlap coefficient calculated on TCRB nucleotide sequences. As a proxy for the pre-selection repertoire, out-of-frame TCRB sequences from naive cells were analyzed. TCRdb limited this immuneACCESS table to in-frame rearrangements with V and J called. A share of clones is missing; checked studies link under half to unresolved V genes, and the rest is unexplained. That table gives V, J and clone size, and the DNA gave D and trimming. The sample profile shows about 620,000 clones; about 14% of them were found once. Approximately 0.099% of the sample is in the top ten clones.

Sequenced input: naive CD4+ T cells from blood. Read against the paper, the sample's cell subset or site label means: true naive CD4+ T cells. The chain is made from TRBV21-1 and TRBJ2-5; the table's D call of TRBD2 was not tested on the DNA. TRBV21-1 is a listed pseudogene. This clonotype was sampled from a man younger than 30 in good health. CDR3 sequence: CASMYLYEAGEETQYF. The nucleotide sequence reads TGTGCCAGCATGTACCTTTACGAGGCTGGCGAAGAGACCCAGTACTTC.